Following are 2 T cell receptor beta chains from one sample sequenced in a study of T cell repertoires in cytomegalovirus infection. TCRdb redid the calling of the reads with MiXCR, one entry per CDR3 protein. The sample includes approximately 500,000 distinct CDR3 sequences, about 33% of them seen just once. The antigens of these receptors remain unknown. Sequenced material: cultured PBMCs, taken from culture after CMV antigen stimulation. The source is a human donor in good health (CMV status not recorded). Some clones in this sample may be carry-over from other donors' samples.

V gene TRBV7-9 combines with J gene TRBJ1-6, with D tentatively TRBD1 (5 bases). CDR3 length: 13 amino acids. V lost 5 bases and J 6 bases, leaving 8 bases between the germline ends. Germline CDR1 SEHNR, CDR2 FQNEAQ (reference sequence). CDR3 amino acids: CASSRGLNSPLHF. CDR3 DNA sequence: TGTGCCAGCAGCAGGGGCCTTAATTCACCCCTCCACTTT.

CDR3 coding DNA: TGTGCCAGCAGTTCCCTCCCCCTAAGAGACCCTGAAGCTTTCTTT. It encodes CASSSLPLRDPEAFF. V usage is TRBV27 and J usage is TRBJ1-1; D remains unclear. The ends were cut back, 4 bases at V and 6 bases at J, with 18 bases in the middle. The CDR3 contains 15 residues. From germline, CDR1 is MNHEY and CDR2 SMNVEV (reference sequence).